The 4 T cell receptor beta chains reported below all come from one sample, sequenced in a study of OX40 agonist ivuxolimab in advanced cancers. TCRdb keeps only in-frame clones here, not all; method: immunoSEQ multiplex PCR. Of about 70,000 clones listed, roughly 80% were seen once; the top ten hold 0.9% to 1.2%. The material was CD4+ or CD8+ T cells sorted from blood, obtained in a trial of the OX40 agonist ivuxolimab. These receptors all come from an adult with an advanced solid tumor such as melanoma, head and neck, liver or kidney cancer.

In this sample, this clone turned up a few times. This CDR3 reads CASSRAQNQPQHF. CDR3 in DNA: TGTGCCAGCAGCCGCGCTCAGAATCAGCCCCAGCATTTT. The genes are TRBV27 and TRBJ1-5, with D unclear. Germline values: CDR1 MNHEY, CDR2 SMNVEV (reference sequence). The CDR3 sequence is 13 residues long. Trimming stripped 6 bases from V and 4 bases from J, with 10 bases between.

Note on this clone: Mismatch with germline at one junction end may stem from a read error. Within the sample, other DNA sequences also encode this same CDR3. V usage is TRBV18 and J usage is TRBJ2-7; 9 bases are shared with TRBD1. Germline-derived CDR1 and CDR2 are KGHSH and LQKENI. The length of the CDR3 is 13 residues. As DNA, the CDR3 is TGTGCCAGCTCAACGACAGGGGGGAACGAGCAGTATTTC. This translates into CASSTTGGNEQYF.

The V and J genes are TRBV5-1 and TRBJ1-2, with TRBD1 as a possible D gene (6 bases). Germline V lookup: CDR1 SGHRS, CDR2 YFSETQ. The V gene lost 7 bases and the J gene lost 8 bases, with 15 bases spanning the gap. The CDR3 consists of 12 residues. CDR3 DNA: TGCGCCAGCGGCCCCCTGGACAGAGGCTACACCTTC. Amino acid sequence: CASGPLDRGYTF.

The gene calls are TRBV4-1 and TRBJ2-4; 11 nucleotides match TRBD2. The ends lost 3 bases at V and 3 bases at J; junction bases unmatched: 7. Germline assignment: CDR1 MGHRA and CDR2 YSYEKL. The CDR3 spans 17 residues. DNA of the CDR3: TGCGCCAGCAGCCAGTTGACTAGCGGGGCGTTCAAAAACATTCAGTACTTC. Translating gives CASSQLTSGAFKNIQYF.